This T cell receptor beta chain was found in a study of T cells in Graves' hyperthyroidism and ophthalmopathy. Study results and limitations: Within blood appeared most thyroid clonotypes that had expanded above 0.001.

Amplification of TCR beta CDR3 regions was performed using RNA transcripts as template. When the TCR CDR3 underwent first-round RT-PCR, the HTBI primer set was used. Via MiXCR, TCRdb re-called the multiplex PCR reads, giving one row per CDR3 protein. The data show 300,000 to 450,000 distinct CDR3 sequences, around 18% seen once. Clinical Activity Scores of at least 3, NOSPECS grades of at least 4 and durations under 3 months characterized ophthalmopathy patients. Fresh peripheral blood, around 9.3 ml of it, supplied the PBMCs. Germline V CDR1 and CDR2: SGHRS, YFSETQ. Trimming removed 0 bases from V and 5 bases from J, with 15 bases in between. This CDR3 spans 15 amino acids. This clonotype was detected a few times. Its antigen is still unknown.

This receptor was identified in a man between 18 and 35 years old with Graves' ophthalmopathy. The genes are TRBV5-1 and TRBJ2-7, with no clear D. The specimen was blood. CDR3 nucleotides: TGCGCCAGCAGCTTGGGCCCCTCTTCAAGTCACGAGCAGTACTTC. Translating it yields CASSLGPSSSHEQYF.